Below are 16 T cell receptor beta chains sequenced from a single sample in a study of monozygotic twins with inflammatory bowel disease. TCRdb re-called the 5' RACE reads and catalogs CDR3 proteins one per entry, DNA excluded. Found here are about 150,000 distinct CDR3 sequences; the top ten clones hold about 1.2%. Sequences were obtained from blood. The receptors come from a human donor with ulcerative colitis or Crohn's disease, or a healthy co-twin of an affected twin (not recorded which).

CDR3 protein: CASSLRALAGKETQYF. The rearrangement uses TRBV28 and TRBJ2-5; no DNA is available, so the TRBD2 call from TCRdb remains unchecked. The CDR3 runs 16 residues. Germline loops: CDR1 MDHEN, CDR2 SYDVKM. Full variable domain (outside the CDR3, taken from reference TRBV28 and TRBJ2-5): DVKVTQSSRYLVKRTGEKVFLECVQDMDHENMFWYRQDPGLGLRLIYFSYDVKMKEKGDIPEGYSVSREKKERFSLILESASTNQTSMYLCASSLRALAGKETQYFGPGTRLLVL.

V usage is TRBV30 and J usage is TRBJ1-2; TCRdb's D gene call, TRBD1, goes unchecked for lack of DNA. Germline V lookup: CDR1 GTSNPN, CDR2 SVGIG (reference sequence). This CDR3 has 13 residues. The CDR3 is CAWSVRRDGGYTF.

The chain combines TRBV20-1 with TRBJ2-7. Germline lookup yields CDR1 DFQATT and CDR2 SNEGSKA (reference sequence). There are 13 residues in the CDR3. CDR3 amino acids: CSWYVSSRHEQYF.

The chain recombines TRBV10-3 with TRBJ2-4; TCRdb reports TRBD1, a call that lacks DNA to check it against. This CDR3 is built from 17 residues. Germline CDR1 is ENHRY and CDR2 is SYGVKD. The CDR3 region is CAISESQGIGTKNIQYF.

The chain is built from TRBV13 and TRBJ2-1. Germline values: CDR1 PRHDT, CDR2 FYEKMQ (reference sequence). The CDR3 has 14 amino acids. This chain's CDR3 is CASSLVLVTAEQFF. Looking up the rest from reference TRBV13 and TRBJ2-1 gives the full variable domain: AAGVIQSPRHLIKEKRETATLKCYPIPRHDTVYWYQQGPGQDPQFLISFYEKMQSDKGSIPDRFSAQQFSDYHSELNMSSLELGDSALYFCASSLVLVTAEQFFGPGTRLTVL.

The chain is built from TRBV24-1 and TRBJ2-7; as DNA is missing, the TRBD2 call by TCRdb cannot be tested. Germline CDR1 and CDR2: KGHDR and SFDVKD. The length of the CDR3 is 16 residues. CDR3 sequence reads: CATSDPSGGKAYEQYF.

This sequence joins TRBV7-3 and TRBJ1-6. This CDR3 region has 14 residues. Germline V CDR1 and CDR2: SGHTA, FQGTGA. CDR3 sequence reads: CASSFRVGNSPLHF.

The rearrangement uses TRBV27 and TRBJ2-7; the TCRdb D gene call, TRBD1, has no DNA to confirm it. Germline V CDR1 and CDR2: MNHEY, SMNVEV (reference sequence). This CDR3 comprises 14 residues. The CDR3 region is CASSTTGQWDEQYF.

Here the CDR3 reads CASSRDVNRNTEAFF. This chain links TRBV4-3 with TRBJ1-1. This CDR3 has 15 residues. The germline CDR1 and CDR2 sequences are LGHNA and YSLEER.

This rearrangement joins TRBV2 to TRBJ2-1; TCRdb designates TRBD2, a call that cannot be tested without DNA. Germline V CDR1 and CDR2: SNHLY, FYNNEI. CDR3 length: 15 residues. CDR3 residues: CASSGREEPLNEQFF.

CDR3 loop: CASSYDRGLSYEQYF. The J gene is TRBJ2-7, the V gene TRBV7-8; TCRdb lists TRBD1, though no DNA is available to test this call. Looked up from germline, CDR1 is SGHVS and CDR2 is FQNEAQ. The CDR3 runs to 15 residues.

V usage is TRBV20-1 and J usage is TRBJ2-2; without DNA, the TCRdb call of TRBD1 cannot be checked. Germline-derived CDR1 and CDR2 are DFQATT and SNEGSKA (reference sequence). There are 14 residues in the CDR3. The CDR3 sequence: CSALDRTNTGELFF.

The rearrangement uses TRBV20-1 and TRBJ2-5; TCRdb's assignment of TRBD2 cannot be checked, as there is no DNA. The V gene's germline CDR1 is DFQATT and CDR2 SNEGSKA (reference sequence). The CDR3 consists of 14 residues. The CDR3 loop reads CSASGLSTVETQYF.

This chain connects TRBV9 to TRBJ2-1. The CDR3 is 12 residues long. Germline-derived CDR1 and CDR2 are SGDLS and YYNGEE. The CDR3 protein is CASSGFGHEQFF.

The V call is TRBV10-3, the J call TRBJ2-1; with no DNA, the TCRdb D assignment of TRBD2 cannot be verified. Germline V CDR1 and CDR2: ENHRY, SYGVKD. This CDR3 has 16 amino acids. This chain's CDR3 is CAISETSGSGRDEQFF.

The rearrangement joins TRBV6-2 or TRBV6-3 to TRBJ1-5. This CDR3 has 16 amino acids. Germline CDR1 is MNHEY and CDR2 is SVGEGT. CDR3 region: CASSYSIGGWNQPQHF.